A single sample gave rise to the 25 T cell receptor beta chains below, sequenced in a study of OX40 agonist ivuxolimab in advanced cancers. The assay was immunoSEQ multiplex PCR, and TCRdb's table has in-frame clones only and misses some. The repertoire consists of fewer than 100,000 clones, with roughly 90% occurring once and the leading ten covering more than 0.25%. The sequences come from CD4+ or CD8+ T cells sorted from blood, collected in a trial of the OX40 agonist ivuxolimab. The source is an adult with an advanced solid tumor such as melanoma, head and neck, liver or kidney cancer.

The chain has TRBV27 and TRBJ2-1, with D unclear. V dropped 2 bases and J dropped 7 bases, with 9 bases sitting between them. This CDR3 has 13 residues. Germline V gene lookup returns CDR1 MNHEY and CDR2 SMNVEV (reference sequence). CDR3 sequence reads: CASSLLPENEQFF. As DNA, the CDR3 is TGTGCCAGCAGTTTACTACCGGAAAATGAGCAGTTCTTC.

V is TRBV30 and J is TRBJ1-1, with D possibly being TRBD1 (5 bases). In germline, CDR1 is GTSNPN, CDR2 SVGIG (reference sequence). Trimming took off 2 bases at V and 0 bases at J, with 10 bases between the two ends. The CDR3 length is 14 residues. This CDR3 is CAWSPGLLNTEAFF. The CDR3 DNA reads TGTGCCTGGAGTCCGGGACTGCTGAACACTGAAGCTTTCTTT.

The genes are TRBV11-2 and TRBJ2-1; 14 positions match TRBD2. The CDR3 is 16 amino acids. Losses at the gene ends were 7 bases for V and 7 bases for J; bases not matched to a gene: 9. Germline loops: CDR1 SGHAT, CDR2 FQNNGV. The CDR3 region has the DNA TGTGCCAGCACCAGCGGACTAGCGGGAGGTTGGAATGAGCAGTTCTTC. It specifies CASTSGLAGGWNEQFF.

The J gene is TRBJ2-1, the V gene TRBV18, with D possibly matching TRBD2 (5 bases). V was cut by 3 bases and J by 12 bases, with 15 bases left in between. CDR3 length: 13 amino acids. CDR1 is KGHSH and CDR2 is LQKENI in the germline V gene. Here the CDR3 DNA reads TGTGCCAGCTCACCCCGGGCGATCGAGGGGCAGTTCTTC. Amino acid sequence: CASSPRAIEGQFF.

This rearrangement joins TRBV28 to TRBJ1-6, with a possible D match to TRBD1 (5 bases). CDR1 is MDHEN, CDR2 SYDVKM, per germline. CDR3 size: 14 residues. Deletions cut 4 bases from V and 9 bases from J, with 13 bases between. This CDR3 is CASSSPGSSSPLHF. The CDR3 DNA reads as TGTGCCAGCAGTTCCCCAGGGTCGAGTTCACCCCTCCACTTT.

The CDR3 DNA follows: TGCGCCAGCAGCCCTGGGACATTTAATGAAAAACTGTTTTTT. It specifies CASSPGTFNEKLFF. V is TRBV5-1 and J is TRBJ1-4, with D perhaps TRBD1 (6 bases). From germline, CDR1 is SGHRS and CDR2 YFSETQ. V was cut by 4 bases and J by 4 bases, with 11 bases left in between. The CDR3 contains 14 residues.

This clone was seen only once. The rearrangement uses TRBV6-1 and TRBJ2-5; D perhaps matches TRBD1 (6 bases). Trimming left V 2 bases short and J 5 bases short, with 15 bases between. Germline V gene sequence: CDR1 MNHNS, CDR2 SASEGT. The CDR3 length is 15 residues. The CDR3 region is CASSELGGTRETQYF. The CDR3 nucleotides read TGTGCCAGCAGTGAACTGGGTGGGACAAGGGAGACCCAGTACTTC.

The rearrangement links TRBV6-5 to TRBJ1-2, with D hard to call. The CDR3 runs to 12 residues. Germline CDR1 MNHEY, CDR2 SVGAGI. The germline V and J ends were trimmed by 8 bases and 4 bases, with 11 bases remaining between them. CDR3 region: CASHPGTYGYTF. The CDR3 DNA is TGTGCCAGCCACCCCGGTACCTATGGCTACACCTTC.

The rearrangement uses TRBV19 and TRBJ2-2; D not certain. V was pared by 7 bases and J by 8 bases, with 20 bases between. CDR3 length: 15 residues. From germline, CDR1 is LNHDA and CDR2 SQIVND (reference sequence). CDR3: CASIPTGPPGGELFF. As DNA, the CDR3 is TGTGCCAGTATCCCGACCGGGCCCCCTGGGGGGGAGCTGTTTTTT.

V is TRBV13 and J is TRBJ2-7; 12 nucleotides agree with TRBD2. Unmatched junction bases numbered 9, after V lost 4 bases and J lost 2 bases. Germline CDR1 and CDR2: PRHDT and FYEKMQ (reference sequence). This CDR3 region has 17 residues. CDR3 bases: TGTGCCAGCAGCTCACGCCTAGCGGGAGGGGTCCCCTACGAGCAGTACTTC. This translates into CASSSRLAGGVPYEQYF.

This clone was picked up a small number of times. The rearrangement joins TRBV27 to TRBJ1-1; TRBD1 might be the D (5 bases). This CDR3 comprises 15 residues. Trimming took 6 bases from V and 3 from J, leaving 17 bases between them. Germline V lookup: CDR1 MNHEY, CDR2 SMNVEV (reference sequence). CDR3 bases: TGTGCCAGCAGAACCCTCCCGTGGGGGGACACTGAAGCTTTCTTT. This codes for CASRTLPWGDTEAFF.

This chain links TRBV2 with TRBJ1-2; D remains ambiguous. The CDR3 consists of 14 residues. V lost 7 bases to trimming and J lost 4 bases, with 16 bases between them. The germline CDR1 and CDR2 sequences are SNHLY and FYNNEI. Here the CDR3 reads CASIRTALGYGYTF. The CDR3 coding sequence is TGTGCCAGCATCAGGACGGCCCTCGGCTATGGCTACACCTTC.

V gene TRBV7-3 combines with J gene TRBJ1-1; D is perhaps TRBD1 (5 bases). Between the trimmed V and J ends, which lost 4 bases and 10 bases, there was a span of 16 bases. The CDR3 is 13 amino acids. Germline lookup yields CDR1 SGHTA and CDR2 FQGTGA. CDR3 nucleotides: TGTGCCAGCAGCTCGGGCATAGGGGCCCCAGCTTTCTTT. This codes for CASSSGIGAPAFF.

The V and J genes are TRBV18 and TRBJ2-7; D is unresolved. This CDR3 has 12 amino acids. Germline CDR1 and CDR2: KGHSH and LQKENI. The V end was cut by 2 bases, the J end by 2 bases, with 4 bases between. The CDR3 DNA is TGTGCCAGCTCACCATCGACCTACGAGCAGTACTTC. Protein product: CASSPSTYEQYF.

V usage is TRBV15 and J usage is TRBJ2-1; 8 positions match TRBD2. V dropped 0 bases and J dropped 3; count of bases not matched to a gene: 7. Per the germline V gene, CDR1 is LNHNV and CDR2 is YYDKDF (reference sequence). This CDR3 has 17 amino acids. The CDR3 spells CATSRDSGGRLYNEQFF. CDR3 coding DNA: TGTGCCACCAGCAGAGATTCCGGCGGGAGGCTCTACAATGAGCAGTTCTTC.

The rearrangement links TRBV28 to TRBJ2-3; 7 bases align to TRBD1. The CDR3 totals 18 residues. The V gene end was trimmed by 7 bases and the J gene end by 0 bases; junction bases not matched to a gene: 16. Germline V CDR1 and CDR2: MDHEN, SYDVKM. DNA for the CDR3: TGTGCCAGCACCCTGGCCCGAGACAGGGCCGCGAGCACAGATACGCAGTATTTT. Protein product: CASTLARDRAASTDTQYF.

The rearrangement joins TRBV6-1 to TRBJ1-4; TRBD1 aligns across 7 bases. CDR3 length: 14 residues. The germline V gene has CDR1 MNHNS and CDR2 SASEGT. The V and J ends lost 7 bases and 5 bases, in that order; junction bases with no gene match: 7. The CDR3, as DNA: TGTGCCAGCAAAGGGACAGTTAACAATGAAAAACTGTTTTTT. Translation gives CASKGTVNNEKLFF.

V usage is TRBV6-6 and J usage is TRBJ1-1; D gene ambiguous. The CDR3 loop spans 13 amino acids. Germline V gene data show CDR1 as MNHNY and CDR2 as SVGAGI (reference sequence). V was shortened by 4 bases and J by 4 bases, with 10 bases between the two germline ends. The CDR3 DNA is TGTGCCAGCAGTTGGTCGGTGGGCACTGAAGCTTTCTTT. Translated: CASSWSVGTEAFF.

This clone was observed once. The chain couples TRBV29-1 to TRBJ2-7, with 10 bases fitting TRBD2. The CDR3 loop spans 13 amino acids. After removal of 7 bases from V and 2 bases from J, the junction contained 5 bases not matched to a gene. Germline-derived CDR1 and CDR2 are SQVTM and ANQGSEA. The CDR3 region is CSAIAGGPYEQYF. The DNA for the CDR3 is TGCAGCGCAATAGCGGGAGGCCCCTACGAGCAGTACTTC.

This chain links TRBV19 with TRBJ1-5; D uncertain. Per germline, CDR1 LNHDA and CDR2 SQIVND (reference sequence). The CDR3 covers 16 residues. Trimming removed 5 bases at V and 1 base at J, with 15 bases between. The CDR3 region is CASSPRPRISNQPQHF. The CDR3 DNA sequence: TGTGCCAGTAGTCCTCGACCGAGGATAAGCAATCAGCCCCAGCATTTT.

On this clone: The junction and the germline gene differ at one end; a read error may be behind it. This chain joins TRBV28 and TRBJ1-1; 7 positions agree with TRBD1. This CDR3 is 15 amino acids long. From germline, CDR1 is MDHEN and CDR2 SYDVKM. CDR3 coding DNA: TGTGCCAGCGGGACGGGCGACAGGGTGAATACTGAAGCTTTCTTT. Amino acid sequence: CASGTGDRVNTEAFF.

This chain joins TRBV11-1 and TRBJ2-2, with unresolved D. V lost 3 bases and J lost 6, with 8 bases in between. Germline CDR1 and CDR2: SGHAT and FQDESV (reference sequence). The CDR3 runs 13 residues. CDR3: CASSFGWAGELFF. In nucleotides, the CDR3 is TGTGCCAGCAGCTTTGGGTGGGCCGGGGAGCTGTTTTTT.

This clone was observed once. The chain employs TRBV5-1 and TRBJ1-1, with 10 bases matching TRBD1. Germline V gives CDR1 SGHRS, CDR2 YFSETQ. This CDR3 comprises 15 residues. Trimming cost V 4 bases and J 4 bases; bases outside gene matches: 7. CDR3 residues: CASSMGWDRGTEAFF. As DNA, the CDR3 is TGCGCCAGCAGCATGGGTTGGGACAGGGGCACTGAAGCTTTCTTT.

The chain links TRBV19 to TRBJ2-7, with TRBD2 matching 9 bases. Germline CDR1 and CDR2: LNHDA and SQIVND (reference sequence). CDR3 length equals 18 residues. V trimming: 4 bases; J trimming: 2 bases; junction bases outside the gene matches: 15. DNA for the CDR3: TGTGCCAGTAGTACCCGACAGGGTAGCGGGAGCACAGCCTACGAGCAGTACTTC. Translation gives CASSTRQGSGSTAYEQYF.

This chain uses TRBV5-1 with TRBJ2-7, with a possible D match to TRBD2 (6 bases). Germline CDR1 reads SGHRS; CDR2 reads YFSETQ. V lost 2 bases to trimming and J lost 2 bases, with 8 bases between them. The CDR3 consists of 13 residues. The CDR3 sequence: CASSFGGTYEQYF. The CDR3 region has the DNA TGCGCCAGCAGCTTCGGCGGGACCTACGAGCAGTACTTC.